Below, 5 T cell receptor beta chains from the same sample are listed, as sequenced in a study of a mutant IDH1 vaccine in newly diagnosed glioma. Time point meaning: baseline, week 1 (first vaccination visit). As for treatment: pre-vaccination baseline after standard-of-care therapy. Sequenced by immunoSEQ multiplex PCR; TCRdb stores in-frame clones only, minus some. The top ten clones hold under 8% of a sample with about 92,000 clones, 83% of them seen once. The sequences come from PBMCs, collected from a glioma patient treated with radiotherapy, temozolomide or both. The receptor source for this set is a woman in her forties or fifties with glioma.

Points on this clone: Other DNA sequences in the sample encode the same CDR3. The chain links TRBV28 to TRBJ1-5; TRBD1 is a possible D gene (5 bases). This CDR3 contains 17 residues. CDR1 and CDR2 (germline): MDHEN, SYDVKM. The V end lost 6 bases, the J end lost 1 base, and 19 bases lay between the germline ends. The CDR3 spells CASSPPPRVRSNQPQHF. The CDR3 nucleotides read TGTGCCAGCAGCCCGCCTCCCAGGGTACGAAGCAATCAGCCCCAGCATTTT.

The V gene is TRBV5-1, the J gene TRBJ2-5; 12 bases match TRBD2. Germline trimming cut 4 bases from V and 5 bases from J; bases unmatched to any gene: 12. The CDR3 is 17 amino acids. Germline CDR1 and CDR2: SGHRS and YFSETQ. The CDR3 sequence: CASSPSPSGGARETQYF. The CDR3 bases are TGCGCCAGCAGCCCCAGCCCTAGCGGGGGGGCCCGGGAGACCCAGTACTTC.

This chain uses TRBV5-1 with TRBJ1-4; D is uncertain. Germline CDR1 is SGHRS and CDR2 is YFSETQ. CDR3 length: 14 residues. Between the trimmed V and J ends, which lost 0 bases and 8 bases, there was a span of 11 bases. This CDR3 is CASSLEAVGEKLFF. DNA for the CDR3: TGCGCCAGCAGCTTGGAGGCGGTCGGGGAAAAACTGTTTTTT. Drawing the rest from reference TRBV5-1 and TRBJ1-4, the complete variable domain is KAGVTQTPRYLIKTRGQQVTLSCSPISGHRSVSWYQQTPGQGLQFLFEYFSETQRNKGNFPGRFSGRQFSNSRSEMNVSTLELGDSALYLCASSLEAVGEKLFFGSGTQLSVL.

The DNA for the CDR3 is TGTGCCAGCAGTGAAGACAGGGCTGGGGCCAACGTCCTGACTTTC. Amino acid sequence: CASSEDRAGANVLTF. The chain recombines TRBV2 with TRBJ2-6; maybe TRBD1 (6 bases). In germline, CDR1 is SNHLY, CDR2 FYNNEI. V gave up 1 base and J gave up 2 bases, with 6 bases separating them. The CDR3 extends over 15 amino acids.

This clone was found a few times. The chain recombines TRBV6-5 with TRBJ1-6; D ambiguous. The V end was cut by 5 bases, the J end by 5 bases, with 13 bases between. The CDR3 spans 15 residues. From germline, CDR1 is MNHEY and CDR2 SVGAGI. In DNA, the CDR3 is TGTGCCAGCAGTCCCACAGCGGGCGATAATTCACCCCTCCACTTT. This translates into CASSPTAGDNSPLHF.